Below, 15 T cell receptor beta chains from the same sample are listed, as sequenced in a study of B cell selection in AIRE deficiency. Libraries were prepared by immunoSEQ multiplex PCR; TCRdb keeps only in-frame clonotypes and omits some of them. This sample yields some 24,000 clones, of which around 96% are seen a single time; around 0.17% belongs to the top ten. The sorted conventional CD4 T cells were gated as CD4+CD127+. Sequencing was performed on CD4+CD127+ conventional T cells sorted from PBMCs. The receptor set was obtained from a human donor in good health.

This chain joins TRBV10-3 and TRBJ2-1; a possible D gene is TRBD1 (5 bases). From germline, CDR1 is ENHRY and CDR2 SYGVKD. V was cut by 8 bases and J by 7 bases, with 18 bases left in between. The CDR3 consists of 14 residues. The CDR3 sequence: CAIGTGFSRNEQFF. The CDR3 DNA is TGTGCCATCGGTACAGGTTTCTCGAGGAATGAGCAGTTCTTC.

This clone has a single count. The chain carries TRBV6-5 and TRBJ1-1, with D perhaps matching TRBD1 (5 bases). V lost 5 bases and J 5 bases, leaving 18 bases between the germline ends. Germline-derived CDR1 and CDR2 are MNHEY and SVGAGI. The CDR3 covers 15 residues. Written as DNA, the CDR3 is TGTGCCAGCAGTCCCCCGGGGGGGGTAGGAACTGAAGCTTTCTTT. Its protein product is CASSPPGGVGTEAFF.

J is TRBJ1-6 and V is TRBV5-5; 7 bases line up with TRBD1. J lost 8 bases, V lost 3 bases, and 11 bases had no gene match. The CDR3 has 16 residues. Per germline, CDR1 SGHKS and CDR2 YYEKEE (reference sequence). Here the CDR3 reads CASSSPGQVLDSPLHF. Here the CDR3 DNA reads TGTGCCAGCAGCTCCCCTGGACAGGTTTTGGATTCACCCCTCCACTTT. The entire variable domain, with the rest obtained from reference TRBV5-5 and TRBJ1-6, is as follows: DAGVTQSPTHLIKTRGQQVTLRCSPISGHKSVSWYQQVLGQGPQFIFQYYEKEERGRGNFPDRFSARQFPNYSSELNVNALLLGDSALYLCASSSPGQVLDSPLHFGNGTRLTVT.

The chain carries TRBV7-7 and TRBJ1-1, with TRBD1 as a possible D gene (5 bases). The germline gives CDR1 SSHAT, CDR2 FNYEAQ (reference sequence). Trimming removed 4 bases from V and 5 bases from J, with 20 bases in between. CDR3 size: 16 residues. The CDR3 protein is CASSSRAGGFATEAFF. The CDR3, as DNA: TGTGCCAGCAGCTCCCGGGCGGGGGGTTTTGCGACTGAAGCTTTCTTT.

The chain carries TRBV9 and TRBJ2-6; D might be TRBD1 (5 bases). This CDR3 region has 15 residues. CDR1 and CDR2 (germline): SGDLS, YYNGEE. Deletions cut 3 bases from V and 0 bases from J, with 7 bases between. DNA for the CDR3: TGTGCCAGCAGCGAGGGGCACTCTGGGGCCAACGTCCTGACTTTC. Translated: CASSEGHSGANVLTF.

The chain has TRBV5-1 and TRBJ2-7; tentative D call: TRBD2 (6 bases). Germline assignment: CDR1 SGHRS and CDR2 YFSETQ. The CDR3 totals 14 residues. V was shortened by 3 bases and J by 2 bases, with 12 bases between the two germline ends. The chain's CDR3 is CASSSASVTYEQYF. Written as DNA, the CDR3 is TGCGCCAGCAGCTCTGCTAGCGTTACCTACGAGCAGTACTTC.

The chain uses TRBV18 and TRBJ1-2; TRBD1 matches 11 bases. Trimming cost V 3 bases and J 7 bases; bases outside gene matches: 7. Germline V gene sequence: CDR1 KGHSH, CDR2 LQKENI. This CDR3 contains 15 residues. This chain's CDR3 is CASSPAGQGAGGYTF. In DNA form, the CDR3 reads TGTGCCAGCTCACCCGCCGGACAGGGGGCGGGTGGCTACACCTTC.

This chain uses TRBV27 with TRBJ1-1; 8 nucleotides match TRBD1. Germline CDR1 MNHEY, CDR2 SMNVEV (reference sequence). The trim removed 5 bases at V and 3 bases at J, leaving 14 bases unmatched. This CDR3 comprises 17 residues. The CDR3, as DNA: TGTGCCAGCAGTGCGGGACAGGCGGGAATCCGGTACACTGAAGCTTTCTTT. It codes for CASSAGQAGIRYTEAFF.

The V and J genes are TRBV18 and TRBJ2-2; D possibly corresponds to TRBD1 (6 bases). This CDR3 spans 14 amino acids. The V gene lost 3 bases and the J gene lost 2 bases, with 7 bases spanning the gap. Germline values: CDR1 KGHSH, CDR2 LQKENI. Here the CDR3 DNA reads TGTGCCAGCTCACCTGGGGGCAACACCGGGGAGCTGTTTTTT. Translated, it gives CASSPGGNTGELFF.

V usage is TRBV30 and J usage is TRBJ2-1, with D possibly TRBD2 on 5 matching bases. This CDR3 is 16 amino acids long. CDR1 and CDR2 (germline): GTSNPN, SVGIG (reference sequence). V lost 0 bases and J lost 6, with 18 bases in between. CDR3 sequence: CAWSVRGLGFFNEQFF. As DNA, the CDR3 is TGTGCCTGGAGTGTCCGAGGACTGGGTTTTTTCAATGAGCAGTTCTTC.

This clone was found once. The V gene is TRBV28, the J gene TRBJ2-3, with D unresolved. Germline-derived CDR1 and CDR2 are MDHEN and SYDVKM. The CDR3 consists of 11 residues. Trimming left V 4 bases short and J 6 bases short, with 5 bases between. The CDR3 loop is CASSSADTQYF. The DNA for the CDR3 is TGTGCCAGCAGTTCCGCGGATACGCAGTATTTT.

This chain links TRBV18 with TRBJ2-2; D is undetermined. Germline V gene sequence: CDR1 KGHSH, CDR2 LQKENI. This CDR3 contains 15 residues. Trimming took 4 bases from V and 0 from J, leaving 9 bases between them. For the CDR3, the DNA is TGTGCCAGCTCACTAACAGATTCGAACACCGGGGAGCTGTTTTTT. Translated: CASSLTDSNTGELFF.

J is TRBJ1-6 and V is TRBV25-1; 9 bases agree with TRBD1. The CDR3 contains 16 residues. Trimming removed 1 base from V and 7 bases from J; junction bases left unmatched: 5. Germline CDR1 MGHDK, CDR2 SYGVNS. CDR3 bases: TGTGCCAGCAGTGAATCCGACAGGGGGTGGAATTCACCCCTCCACTTT. Its protein is CASSESDRGWNSPLHF.

This clone was seen a single time. This chain joins TRBV2 and TRBJ2-1; 8 bases are a match to TRBD2. This CDR3 spans 16 amino acids. Trimming at V came to 3 bases and at J to 4 bases, leaving 8 bases not matched to a gene. Germline assignment: CDR1 SNHLY and CDR2 FYNNEI. CDR3 sequence (DNA): TGTGCCAGCAGTGAGAGCAGCGGGGGCGCTTACAATGAGCAGTTCTTC. This translates into CASSESSGGAYNEQFF. The full variable domain, rest sourced from reference TRBV2 and TRBJ2-1, is EPEVTQTPSHQVTQMGQEVILRCVPISNHLYFYWYRQILGQKVEFLVSFYNNEISEKSEIFDDQFSVERPDGSNFTLKIRSTKLEDSAMYFCASSESSGGAYNEQFFGPGTRLTVL.

The rearrangement joins TRBV29-1 to TRBJ2-3; 9 nucleotides agree with TRBD1. Germline lookup yields CDR1 SQVTM and CDR2 ANQGSEA. V dropped 6 bases and J dropped 3; count of bases not matched to a gene: 4. CDR3 length: 13 residues. Here the CDR3 reads CSVQGAGTDTQYF. CDR3 DNA: TGCAGCGTACAGGGGGCGGGGACAGATACGCAGTATTTT.